This entry lists 23 T cell receptor beta chains sequenced from one sample in a study of glioma-infiltrating T cells. The iRepertoire nested amplicon-rescue multiplex PCR amplified TCR alpha and beta CDR3s from RNA. TCRdb ran MiXCR on the multiplex PCR reads and lists one entry per CDR3 protein. Here the sample spans around 190,000 distinct CDR3 sequences, around 40% being singletons. The specimen sequenced was glioma tissue, nonneoplastic brain tissue, or PBMCs (not recorded which). All receptors come from a human donor with low-grade glioma or glioblastoma, undergoing nonglioma brain surgery, or in good health (not recorded which).

This clonotype has only a few counts. The chain employs TRBV19 and TRBJ2-2; 9 bases fit TRBD2. V shed 3 bases, J shed 6 bases, and the junction held 5 bases outside the gene matches. Germline values: CDR1 LNHDA, CDR2 SQIVND (reference sequence). CDR3 length: 15 amino acids. Here the CDR3 reads CASSILAGIPGELFF. The CDR3 bases are TGTGCCAGTAGTATCCTAGCGGGGATCCCCGGGGAGCTGTTTTTT.

Details on this clonotype: This sequence may be a read error, since a much larger clone differs from it by one base. The V and J genes are TRBV6-1 and TRBJ1-2; 9 positions match TRBD1. This CDR3 contains 13 residues. Germline loops: CDR1 MNHNS, CDR2 SASEGT. As DNA, the CDR3 is TGTGCCAGAAGTGAACGGACAGGGGATGGCTACACCTTC. It specifies CARSERTGDGYTF.

In regard to this clonotype: A much larger clone lies one base from this, so it may be a read error. Since the CDR3 does not end with the conserved phenylalanine or tryptophan, this likely comes from a read error. The chain is built from TRBV15 and TRBJ2-1; 7 nucleotides align to TRBD1. CDR1 and CDR2 (germline): LNHNV, YYDKDF (reference sequence). J was trimmed by 4 bases and V by 8 bases; bases with no gene match: 5. This CDR3 region has 13 residues. Written as DNA, the CDR3 is TGTGCCACCCAAGACAGGGTGTACAATGAGCAGTTCTCC. Its protein is CATQDRVYNEQFS.

The genes are TRBV29-1 and TRBJ1-5, with unresolved D. V was clipped by 4 bases and J by 0 bases, with 16 bases between them. The CDR3 consists of 16 residues. CDR1 and CDR2 from the germline V gene are SQVTM and ANQGSEA. The CDR3 DNA follows: TGCAGCGTTGGAAGGCGTCTGAAGGCTAGCAATCAGCCCCAGCATTTT. Residues: CSVGRRLKASNQPQHF.

In its sample, this clonotype was seen many times. The V gene is TRBV6-1, the J gene TRBJ2-3; D remains ambiguous. CDR1 and CDR2 from the germline V gene are MNHNS and SASEGT. Between the trimmed V and J ends, which lost 6 bases and 1 base, there was a span of 14 bases. The CDR3 extends over 15 amino acids. CDR3 residues: CASSRVPAGTDTQYF. The CDR3 DNA reads TGTGCCAGCAGCCGAGTCCCGGCGGGCACAGATACGCAGTATTTT.

The rearrangement links TRBV2 to TRBJ2-2, with D tentatively TRBD2 (6 bases). Germline CDR1 SNHLY, CDR2 FYNNEI. Trimming pared 8 bases from V and 4 bases from J, leaving 23 bases between. The CDR3 loop spans 17 amino acids. The CDR3 loop is CASGQTWTIGLTGELFF. The CDR3 DNA reads as TGTGCCAGCGGTCAGACATGGACTATCGGGCTCACCGGGGAGCTGTTTTTT.

The chain couples TRBV10-2 to TRBJ2-7; TRBD2 is a possible D gene (6 bases). The germline V gene encodes CDR1 WSHSY and CDR2 SAAADI. The CDR3 length is 14 residues. V lost 7 bases, J lost 6 bases, and 19 bases lay in between. The CDR3: CASIRDFLDGEQYF. CDR3 DNA sequence: TGCGCCAGCATTCGGGACTTTCTTGATGGCGAGCAGTACTTC.

This chain connects TRBV12-3 or TRBV12-4 to TRBJ2-5, with 7 bases matching TRBD2. With V trimmed by 3 bases and J by 2 bases, 6 bases remained unmatched. There are 15 residues in the CDR3. The CDR3 DNA reads TGTGCCAGCAGTTTGTCGGGAGGTGGGCAAGAGACCCAGTACTTC. As protein: CASSLSGGGQETQYF.

This clonotype was recorded at least ten times. The chain's CDR3 is CSARQGARTEAFF. The CDR3 coding sequence is TGCAGTGCTAGACAGGGGGCGCGTACTGAAGCTTTCTTT. The gene calls are TRBV20-1 and TRBJ1-1; TRBD1 matches at 8 bases. CDR1 is DFQATT, CDR2 SNEGSKA, per germline (reference sequence). The CDR3 sequence is 13 residues long. V dropped 2 bases and J dropped 5; count of bases not matched to a gene: 4.

The chain couples TRBV15 to TRBJ1-1, with 8 bases that match TRBD1. The germline CDR1 and CDR2 sequences are LNHNV and YYDKDF (reference sequence). The CDR3 is 16 amino acids. The trim removed 0 bases at V and 7 bases at J, leaving 10 bases unmatched. The CDR3 coding sequence is TGTGCCACCAGCAGAGACCCGGGACAGGAGAATAATGAAGCTTTCTTT. Protein product: CATSRDPGQENNEAFF.

A remark on this clonotype: A clone one base away is much larger, so this may be a read error. The rearrangement links TRBV3-1 to TRBJ2-1; 7 bases match TRBD2. In germline, CDR1 is LGHDT, CDR2 YNNKEL (reference sequence). There are 15 residues in the CDR3. DNA for the CDR3: TGTTCCAGCAGCCAAGTCCTAGCGGCTTACAATGAGCAGTTCTTC. It codes for CSSSQVLAAYNEQFF.

Details on this clonotype: Possible read error: a much larger clone is one base away. The chain joins TRBV20-1 to TRBJ2-1, with a possible D match to TRBD1 (6 bases). V lost 4 bases to trimming and J lost 10 bases, with 23 bases between them. The CDR3 length is 15 residues. CDR1 and CDR2 from the germline V gene are DFQATT and SNEGSKA (reference sequence). This CDR3 reads CSAKLTGTKAYEQFF. DNA for the CDR3: TGCAGTGCTAAACTGACAGGAACGAAAGCCTACGAGCAGTTCTTC.

The chain recombines TRBV20-1 with TRBJ2-3; either TRBD1 or TRBD2 may supply D (5 bases each). Trimming took off 4 bases at V and 3 bases at J, with 17 bases between the two ends. Germline V gives CDR1 DFQATT, CDR2 SNEGSKA (reference sequence). CDR3 length: 15 residues. This CDR3 reads CSANTPRGETDTQYF. The CDR3 nucleotides read TGCAGTGCTAATACCCCCCGGGGCGAGACAGATACGCAGTATTTT.

This clonotype ranks as medium-sized. V is TRBV25-1 and J is TRBJ2-3, with D perhaps matching TRBD1 or TRBD2 (5 bases each). CDR1 is MGHDK and CDR2 is SYGVNS in the germline V gene. The CDR3 runs to 14 residues. The V gene lost 3 bases and the J gene lost 3 bases, with 10 bases spanning the gap. CDR3 protein: CASSEGRGTDTQYF. CDR3 nucleotides: TGTGCCAGCAGTGAGGGACGTGGAACAGATACGCAGTATTTT.

Worth noting for this clonotype: This may be a read error, as it is one base from a much larger clone. The chain couples TRBV12-3 or TRBV12-4 to TRBJ2-7; D may be TRBD1 or TRBD2 (5 bases each). The CDR3 has 13 residues. Trimming removed 1 base at V and 2 bases at J, with 6 bases between. CDR3 sequence reads: CASSLGDPYEQYF. CDR3 bases: TGTGCCAGCAGTTTAGGGGACCCCTACGAGCAGTACTTC.

This clonotype was found a few times. The chain employs TRBV7-9 and TRBJ2-1; 9 nucleotides match TRBD1. The CDR3 is 16 residues long. CDR1 and CDR2 (germline): SEHNR, FQNEAQ (reference sequence). J gave up 0 bases and V 5 bases, and 5 bases lay outside the gene matches. The DNA of the CDR3 is TGTGCCAGCAGCCGCGCGGGACAGGGCTCCTACAATGAGCAGTTCTTC. It specifies CASSRAGQGSYNEQFF.

The rearrangement uses TRBV30 and TRBJ2-7; D is ambiguous. Trimming stripped 4 bases from V and 3 bases from J, with 4 bases between. The germline gives CDR1 GTSNPN, CDR2 SVGIG (reference sequence). CDR3 length: 10 amino acids. The CDR3 here is CAWKDYEQYF. CDR3 sequence (DNA): TGTGCCTGGAAAGACTACGAGCAGTACTTC.

This clonotype was counted ten times or more. V is TRBV28 and J is TRBJ2-3, with D perhaps given as TRBD1 or TRBD2 (5 bases each). The CDR3 totals 15 residues. Germline V CDR1 and CDR2: MDHEN, SYDVKM. V was cut by 3 bases and J by 0 bases, with 10 bases left in between. The CDR3 DNA reads TGTGCCAGCAGTTTCCCATGGGGGAGCACAGATACGCAGTATTTT. It yields the protein CASSFPWGSTDTQYF.

For this clonotype: One base away lies a much larger clone, so this may be a sequencing read error. The chain carries TRBV20-1 and TRBJ2-7; 10 bases map to TRBD1. Losses at the gene ends were 5 bases for V and 11 bases for J; bases not matched to a gene: 12. CDR1 is DFQATT and CDR2 is SNEGSKA in the germline V gene (reference sequence). CDR3 length equals 13 residues. CDR3 nucleotides: TGCAGTGCTTCTGGACAGGGGGGACTAGAGGAGTACTTC. It encodes CSASGQGGLEEYF.

This clonotype occurred many times. The chain links TRBV7-2 to TRBJ2-1; 8 bases are shared with TRBD1. The CDR3 is made up of 17 amino acids. The V gene end was trimmed by 5 bases and the J gene end by 6 bases; junction bases not matched to a gene: 15. The V gene's germline CDR1 is SGHTA and CDR2 FQGNSA. As DNA, the CDR3 is TGTGCCAGCAGCCCGCAGACAGGGGAATTTAGGGCCAATGAGCAGTTCTTC. Translating it yields CASSPQTGEFRANEQFF.

In regard to this clonotype: One base away lies a much larger clone, so this may be a sequencing read error. J is TRBJ1-5 and V is TRBV2; tentatively, D is TRBD1 (5 bases). The V and J ends lost 9 bases and 3 bases respectively, with 12 bases between them. The CDR3 totals 13 residues. Looked up from germline, CDR1 is SNHLY and CDR2 is FYNNEI. The CDR3 DNA reads as TGTGCCAGAGTGGCCAGGGTCAATCAGCCCCAGCATTTT. It translates to CARVARVNQPQHF.

Comment on this clonotype: This may stem from a read error, because a much larger clone lies one nucleotide away. The chain has TRBV3-1 and TRBJ1-1, with D unresolved. CDR1 is LGHDT and CDR2 is YNNKEL in the germline V gene (reference sequence). CDR3 size: 14 residues. V lost 5 bases to trimming and J lost 8 bases, with 18 bases between them. This CDR3 reads CASSTLRPRGEAFF. DNA of the CDR3: TGTGCCAGCAGCACGCTTAGACCCCGGGGAGAAGCTTTCTTT.

Points on this clonotype: The DNA is left out, because the CDR3 cannot be placed on it with certainty; the CDR3 is given as TCRdb lists it. The rearrangement joins TRBV12-3 or TRBV12-4 to TRBJ2-5. The CDR3 numbers 13 amino acids, ends counted. CDR3 sequence reads: CASILGYQETQYF.